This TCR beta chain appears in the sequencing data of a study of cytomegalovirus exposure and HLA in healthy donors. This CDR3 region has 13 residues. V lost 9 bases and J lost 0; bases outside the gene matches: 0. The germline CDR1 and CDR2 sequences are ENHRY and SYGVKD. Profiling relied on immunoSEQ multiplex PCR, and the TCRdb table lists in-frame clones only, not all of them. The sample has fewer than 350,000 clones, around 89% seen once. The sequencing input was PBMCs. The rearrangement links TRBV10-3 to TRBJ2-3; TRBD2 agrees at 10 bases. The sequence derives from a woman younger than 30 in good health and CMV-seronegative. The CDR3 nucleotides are TGTGCCATGACTAGCGGGAGCACAGATACGCAGTATTTT. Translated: CAMTSGSTDTQYF.